A single sample gave rise to the 30 T cell receptor beta chains below, sequenced in a study of T cell repertoires in cytomegalovirus infection. MiXCR was run by TCRdb on the reads, yielding one entry per CDR3 protein. The table records 50,000 or so distinct CDR3 sequences, around 21% of them present only once. These receptors are not linked to any known antigen. Sample: CD8+ T cells from cultured PBMCs, taken from culture after CMV antigen stimulation. The receptors shown here come from a human donor in good health (CMV status not recorded). Some clones in this sample may be carry-over from other donors' samples.

This chain joins TRBV6-1 and TRBJ2-1, with TRBD1 identical over 8 bases. The CDR3 covers 13 residues. V shed 10 bases and J 4 bases; nucleotides not matched to a gene: 6. Germline V CDR1 and CDR2: MNHNS, SASEGT. CDR3 bases: TGTGCCACCAGACAGGGGCATTACAATGAGCAGTTCTTC. Translation: CATRQGHYNEQFF.

This clonotype was found a few times. The V and J genes are TRBV19 and TRBJ1-1; the D is unclear. V shed 10 bases and J shed 8 bases, with 14 bases lying between them. The germline gives CDR1 LNHDA, CDR2 SQIVND (reference sequence). The CDR3 totals 11 residues. The CDR3 loop reads CATAGGLEAFF. CDR3 in DNA: TGTGCCACCGCGGGTGGTTTGGAAGCTTTCTTT. Full variable domain (missing parts from reference TRBV19 and TRBJ1-1): DGGITQSPKYLFRKEGQNVTLSCEQNLNHDAMYWYRQDPGQGLRLIYYSQIVNDFQKGDIAEGYSVSREKKESFPLTVTSAQKNPTAFYLCATAGGLEAFFGQGTRLTVV.

This chain uses TRBV5-1 with TRBJ2-5; 7 bases fit TRBD1. V shed 4 bases and J 3 bases; nucleotides not matched to a gene: 3. Germline CDR1 reads SGHRS; CDR2 reads YFSETQ. The CDR3 extends over 13 amino acids. CDR3 in amino acids: CASSGDREETQYF. The CDR3 region has the DNA TGCGCCAGCAGCGGGGACAGAGAAGAGACCCAGTACTTC.

The V call is TRBV11-3, the J call TRBJ1-6; 7 bases are a match to TRBD1. Unmatched junction bases numbered 4, after V lost 5 bases and J lost 0 bases. From germline, CDR1 is SGHNT and CDR2 YENEEA. The CDR3 length is 16 residues. The CDR3 is CASSLQGGSYNSPLHF. The CDR3 DNA is TGTGCCAGCAGCCTTCAGGGGGGCTCCTATAATTCACCCCTCCACTTT.

The chain has TRBV3-1 and TRBJ2-3; 7 nucleotides align to TRBD2. The CDR3 has 16 residues. Germline CDR1 reads LGHDT; CDR2 reads YNNKEL (reference sequence). V gave up 4 bases and J gave up 4 bases; unmatched junction bases: 11. The CDR3 DNA is TGTGCCAGCAGCCCCCAGGGAGGGGAGGCATCAGATACGCAGTATTTT. This codes for CASSPQGGEASDTQYF.

The chain joins TRBV7-9 to TRBJ2-1; D gene ambiguous. The CDR3 has 15 amino acids. Trimming removed 1 base at V and 3 bases at J, with 10 bases between. Germline lookup yields CDR1 SEHNR and CDR2 FQNEAQ (reference sequence). CDR3 amino acids: CASSLDLSSYNEQFF. The CDR3 nucleotides read TGTGCCAGCAGCTTAGATCTTAGCAGCTACAATGAGCAGTTCTTC. The whole variable domain, remainder taken from reference TRBV7-9 and TRBJ2-1, is DTGVSQNPRHKITKRGQNVTFRCDPISEHNRLYWYRQTLGQGPEFLTYFQNEAQLEKSRLLSDRFSAERPKGSFSTLEIQRTEQGDSAMYLCASSLDLSSYNEQFFGPGTRLTVL.

The chain combines TRBV30 with TRBJ2-7, with 12 bases fitting TRBD1. The J segment lost 2 bases and the V segment lost 2 bases, leaving 4 bases of the junction unmatched. The germline V gene has CDR1 GTSNPN and CDR2 SVGIG (reference sequence). The CDR3 covers 15 residues. The CDR3 DNA sequence: TGTGCCTGGAGTAGGGGACAGGGGGCCGCCTACGAGCAGTACTTC. This sequence encodes CAWSRGQGAAYEQYF.

Details on this clonotype: A read error may be the cause here, since a much bigger clone is one base away. CDR3 in DNA: TGCGCCAGCATCCAAGATGACAGGGTCAATCAGCCCCAGCATTTT. Encoded protein: CASIQDDRVNQPQHF. V is TRBV4-3 and J is TRBJ1-5; TRBD1 matches 7 bases. Germline-derived CDR1 and CDR2 are LGHNA and YSLEER. The CDR3 totals 15 residues.

The CDR3 bases are TGCAGTGCTAACCCAGAGGCTGCCTACAATGAGCAGTTCTTC. Protein: CSANPEAAYNEQFF. The chain links TRBV20-1 to TRBJ2-1; D not certain. The CDR3 length is 14 residues. The germline V and J ends were trimmed by 4 bases and 2 bases, with 12 bases remaining between them. Germline CDR1 reads DFQATT; CDR2 reads SNEGSKA (reference sequence).

This chain joins TRBV28 and TRBJ1-4, with D possibly being TRBD1 (5 bases). Germline values: CDR1 MDHEN, CDR2 SYDVKM. Trimming removed 6 bases from V and 7 bases from J, with 15 bases in between. The CDR3 totals 14 residues. This chain's CDR3 is CASSLRERFEKLFF. The DNA for the CDR3 is TGTGCCAGCAGCCTCAGGGAACGGTTTGAAAAACTGTTTTTT. The variable domain in full, completed from reference TRBV28 and TRBJ1-4, reads DVKVTQSSRYLVKRTGEKVFLECVQDMDHENMFWYRQDPGLGLRLIYFSYDVKMKEKGDIPEGYSVSREKKERFSLILESASTNQTSMYLCASSLRERFEKLFFGSGTQLSVL.

This rearrangement joins TRBV29-1 to TRBJ2-7; 13 nucleotides agree with TRBD2. Per germline, CDR1 SQVTM and CDR2 ANQGSEA. The J segment lost 7 bases and the V segment lost 6 bases, leaving 12 bases of the junction unmatched. CDR3 length: 15 amino acids. CDR3: CSVRILAGGPNEQYF. CDR3 sequence (DNA): TGCAGCGTCCGAATACTAGCGGGAGGGCCGAATGAGCAGTACTTC.

This clonotype was seen many times. V is TRBV27 and J is TRBJ2-5; TRBD1 agrees at 8 bases. CDR1 is MNHEY, CDR2 SMNVEV, per germline (reference sequence). The CDR3 totals 14 residues. V gave up 6 bases and J gave up 4 bases; unmatched junction bases: 7. For the CDR3, the DNA is TGTGCCAGCAGCGGACAGGGTGCTCGAGAGACCCAGTACTTC. Translating it yields CASSGQGARETQYF.

This clonotype was found many times. The gene calls are TRBV27 and TRBJ2-3; the match to TRBD2 covers 14 bases. This CDR3 contains 19 residues. J gave up 2 bases and V 7 bases, and 14 bases lay outside the gene matches. Germline CDR1 is MNHEY and CDR2 is SMNVEV (reference sequence). CDR3 DNA sequence: TGTGCCAGCATCCAGACTAGCGGGGGGGTCATCGGTCCCACAGATACGCAGTATTTT. It codes for CASIQTSGGVIGPTDTQYF.

The table lists this clonotype with a few counts. The chain uses TRBV27 and TRBJ2-3; tentatively, D is TRBD1 (5 bases). The CDR3 contains 15 residues. Trimming removed 3 bases from V and 2 bases from J, with 12 bases in between. The germline V gene encodes CDR1 MNHEY and CDR2 SMNVEV (reference sequence). The CDR3 DNA follows: TGTGCCAGCAGTTTGGGGCAGGTTTCCACAGATACGCAGTATTTT. Its protein is CASSLGQVSTDTQYF.

This clonotype has a count of ten or more. V usage is TRBV6-2 or TRBV6-3 and J usage is TRBJ2-7; 10 bases match TRBD1. Germline V lookup: CDR1 MNHEY, CDR2 SVGEGT. The CDR3 is 17 amino acids. J was trimmed by 0 bases and V by 0 bases; bases with no gene match: 5. The DNA for the CDR3 is TGTGCCAGCAGTTACTCGAGGACAGGGGGAAACTCCTACGAGCAGTACTTC. It encodes CASSYSRTGGNSYEQYF.

As DNA, the CDR3 is TGCGCCAGCAGCTTGGCAGGACAGCCAAGGGAGACCCAGTACTTC. Its translation is CASSLAGQPRETQYF. The rearrangement joins TRBV5-1 to TRBJ2-5; D possibly corresponds to TRBD1 (6 bases). Germline assignment: CDR1 SGHRS and CDR2 YFSETQ. V lost 0 bases, J lost 5 bases, and 14 bases lay in between. This CDR3 has 15 amino acids.

The chain is built from TRBV19 and TRBJ2-7; D is unresolved. The V and J ends lost 3 bases and 2 bases respectively, with 8 bases between them. Germline-derived CDR1 and CDR2 are LNHDA and SQIVND (reference sequence). This CDR3 region has 13 residues. The CDR3 DNA sequence: TGTGCCAGTAGTATGGCCGGCCCCTACGAGCAGTACTTC. Protein sequence: CASSMAGPYEQYF. The variable domain in full, with the rest retrieved from reference TRBV19 and TRBJ2-7, is DGGITQSPKYLFRKEGQNVTLSCEQNLNHDAMYWYRQDPGQGLRLIYYSQIVNDFQKGDIAEGYSVSREKKESFPLTVTSAQKNPTAFYLCASSMAGPYEQYFGPGTRLTVT.

The chain recombines TRBV12-5 with TRBJ1-5; D remains unclear. CDR1 and CDR2 (germline): LGHNT, FRNRAP. The CDR3 spans 15 residues. With 7 bases removed from V and 1 base from J, the gap between germline ends came to 14 bases. The CDR3 spells CASELRDTSNQPQHF. CDR3 nucleotides: TGTGCTAGTGAATTACGAGACACCAGCAATCAGCCCCAGCATTTT.

V is TRBV4-3 and J is TRBJ1-5; D may be TRBD1 (5 bases). Trimming removed 0 bases at V and 1 base at J, with 7 bases between. Germline V gene data show CDR1 as LGHNA and CDR2 as YSLEER. The CDR3 runs 15 residues. The CDR3 here is CASSQDGDSNQPQHF. The CDR3 coding sequence is TGCGCCAGCAGCCAAGATGGGGACAGCAATCAGCCCCAGCATTTT.

The chain carries TRBV10-2 and TRBJ2-1, with TRBD2 identical over 7 bases. The CDR3 runs to 16 residues. V shed 5 bases, J shed 7 bases, and the junction held 14 bases outside the gene matches. Germline CDR1 is WSHSY and CDR2 is SAAADI. The CDR3 reads CASSSPGTTSPNEQFF. The CDR3 DNA reads TGCGCCAGCAGTTCCCCCGGGACTACCTCTCCGAATGAGCAGTTCTTC.

The J gene is TRBJ1-1, the V gene TRBV5-6; D ambiguous. CDR3 length equals 16 residues. Germline CDR1 reads SGHDT; CDR2 reads YYEEEE. V dropped 0 bases and J dropped 4 bases, with 16 bases sitting between them. The CDR3: CASSLGEVSISTEAFF. CDR3 in DNA: TGTGCCAGCAGCTTGGGCGAGGTTAGCATATCCACTGAAGCTTTCTTT.

This clonotype came up a few times. V usage is TRBV7-9 and J usage is TRBJ2-7, with D possibly matching TRBD2 (5 bases). Germline CDR1 reads SEHNR; CDR2 reads FQNEAQ (reference sequence). This CDR3 has 13 residues. Trimming took off 5 bases at V and 2 bases at J, with 10 bases between the two ends. The CDR3 DNA sequence: TGTGCCAGCAGCAAGGGAGTTGCCTACGAGCAGTACTTC. Translating gives CASSKGVAYEQYF.

This clonotype was seen a few times. The V and J genes are TRBV27 and TRBJ2-7, with TRBD1 identical over 8 bases. The CDR3 extends over 14 amino acids. The germline V gene has CDR1 MNHEY and CDR2 SMNVEV (reference sequence). The V gene end was trimmed by 5 bases and the J gene end by 5 bases; junction bases not matched to a gene: 8. The chain's CDR3 is CASSLTGAGDEQYF. The CDR3 nucleotides are TGTGCCAGCAGTCTGACAGGGGCTGGGGACGAGCAGTACTTC.

This clonotype appeared a few times. This chain connects TRBV9 to TRBJ1-5, with a tentative D call TRBD1 (5 bases). Trimming stripped 0 bases from V and 3 bases from J, with 10 bases between. This CDR3 is built from 15 residues. CDR1 and CDR2 (germline): SGDLS, YYNGEE. This CDR3 is CASSVGQGINQPQHF. The CDR3 coding sequence is TGTGCCAGCAGCGTAGGGCAGGGCATCAATCAGCCCCAGCATTTT.

The rearrangement uses TRBV11-2 and TRBJ2-1; weak D call: TRBD1 (6 bases). CDR1 is SGHAT and CDR2 is FQNNGV in the germline V gene. V gave up 3 bases and J gave up 4 bases, with 13 bases separating them. The CDR3 sequence is 15 residues long. The CDR3 region has the DNA TGTGCCAGCAGCTTCCTGGACAGTCAATACAATGAGCAGTTCTTC. It yields the protein CASSFLDSQYNEQFF.

This clonotype was found many times. The chain recombines TRBV6-5 with TRBJ1-2; a weak D match, TRBD1 (6 bases). Trimming pared 2 bases from V and 5 bases from J, leaving 9 bases between. CDR1 is MNHEY, CDR2 SVGAGI, per germline. The CDR3 is 13 amino acids. DNA of the CDR3: TGTGCCAGCAGTTACGAAGGGGGTTATGGCTACACCTTC. Translated: CASSYEGGYGYTF.

The V call is TRBV7-9, the J call TRBJ2-1; D perhaps matches TRBD1 (5 bases). From germline, CDR1 is SEHNR and CDR2 FQNEAQ (reference sequence). V lost 5 bases and J 3 bases, leaving 5 bases between the germline ends. CDR3 length equals 12 residues. The CDR3 sequence is CASSRGYNEQFF. The CDR3 DNA sequence: TGTGCCAGCAGCAGGGGCTACAATGAGCAGTTCTTC.

This clonotype was observed at least ten times. This sequence joins TRBV12-3 or TRBV12-4 and TRBJ1-5; D is undetermined. Trimming took off 5 bases at V and 11 bases at J, with 13 bases between the two ends. This CDR3 contains 12 residues. The CDR3 DNA reads as TGTGCCAGCAGTCCGACCCGGGAGGCCCAGCATTTT. Its protein product is CASSPTREAQHF.

About this clonotype itself: Lacking the conserved final phenylalanine or tryptophan, this CDR3 likely reflects a read error. CDR3 nucleotide sequence: TGCAGTGCACCTAAGACTAGCGAGTCCTACAATGAGCAGTTCTTA. Amino acids: CSAPKTSESYNEQFL. J is TRBJ2-1 and V is TRBV20-1; 8 nucleotides match TRBD2. The CDR3 consists of 15 residues. Per germline, CDR1 DFQATT and CDR2 SNEGSKA (reference sequence). Unmatched junction bases numbered 8, after V lost 6 bases and J lost 1 base.

As to this clonotype: Because the CDR3 is missing its conserved closing phenylalanine or tryptophan, this is likely a read error. The rearrangement uses TRBV7-9 and TRBJ2-1; D is unclear. This CDR3 is 16 amino acids long. The germline CDR1 and CDR2 sequences are SEHNR and FQNEAQ (reference sequence). With 0 bases removed from V and 0 bases from J, the gap between germline ends came to 9 bases. The chain's CDR3 is CASSLAAMSSYNEQFS. DNA of the CDR3: TGTGCCAGCAGCTTAGCGGCTATGAGCTCCTACAATGAGCAGTTCTCC.